The TCR beta chain under discussion was sequenced for a study of beta chain features in type 1 diabetes. On the study more broadly: Over all samples combined, about 99,000,000 sorted cells were examined. General observations from the study: TCRB CDR3 length was moderately but significantly reduced in all four CD4+ subsets of Type 1 diabetes patients.

This clone has a single count. The antigen is unknown. The germline gives CDR1 SGHRS, CDR2 YFSETQ. The trim removed 4 bases at V and 3 bases at J, leaving 7 bases unmatched. The CDR3 has 15 amino acids. Each of the CD4+ naive, central memory, regulatory and stem cell-like memory populations was sorted via CD45RO/CCR7/CD25/CD127/CD95/CD27. The entirety of the isolated RNA underwent reverse transcription, so expressed TCRB transcripts were sequenced. TCRdb keeps only in-frame clones here, not all; method: immunoSEQ multiplex PCR. The sample has hundreds of thousands of clones; over 9.5% are singletons. This clonotype was sampled from a woman under 30 with type 1 diabetes. This chain links TRBV5-1 with TRBJ1-2; the match to TRBD1 covers 9 bases. The sequenced material came from naive CD4+ T cells from blood. Here the CDR3 DNA reads TGCGCCAGCAGCCCTGAAGGACAGGGGTACTATGGCTACACCTTC. Amino acid sequence: CASSPEGQGYYGYTF.